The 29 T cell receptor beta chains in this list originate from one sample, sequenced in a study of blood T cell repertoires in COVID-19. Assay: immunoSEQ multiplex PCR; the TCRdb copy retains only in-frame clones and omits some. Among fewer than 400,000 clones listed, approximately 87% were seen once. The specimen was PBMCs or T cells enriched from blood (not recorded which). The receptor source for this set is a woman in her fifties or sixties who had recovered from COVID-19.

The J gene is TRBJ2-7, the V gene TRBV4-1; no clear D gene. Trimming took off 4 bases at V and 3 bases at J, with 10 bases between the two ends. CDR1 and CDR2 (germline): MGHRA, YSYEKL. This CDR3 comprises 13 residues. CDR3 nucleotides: TGCGCCAGCAGCCGAACTATGGGCTACGAGCAGTACTTC. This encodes CASSRTMGYEQYF.

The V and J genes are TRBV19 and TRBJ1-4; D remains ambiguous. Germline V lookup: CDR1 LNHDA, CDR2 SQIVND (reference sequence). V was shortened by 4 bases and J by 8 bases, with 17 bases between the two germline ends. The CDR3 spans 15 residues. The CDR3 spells CASSTPGLAKEKLFF. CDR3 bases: TGTGCCAGTAGTACCCCCGGACTAGCGAAGGAAAAACTGTTTTTT.

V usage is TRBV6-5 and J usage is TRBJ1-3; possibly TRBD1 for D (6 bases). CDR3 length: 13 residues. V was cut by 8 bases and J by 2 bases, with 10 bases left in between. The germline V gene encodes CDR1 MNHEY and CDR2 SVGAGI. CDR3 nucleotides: TGTGCCAGCGTAGGGGGAGCTGGAAACACCATATATTTT. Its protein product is CASVGGAGNTIYF.

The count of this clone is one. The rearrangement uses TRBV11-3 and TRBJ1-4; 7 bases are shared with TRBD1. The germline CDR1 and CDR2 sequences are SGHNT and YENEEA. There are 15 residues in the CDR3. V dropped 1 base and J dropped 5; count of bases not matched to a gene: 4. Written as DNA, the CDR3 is TGTGCCAGCAGCTTAGGCGGGACAGACAATGAAAAACTGTTTTTT. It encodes CASSLGGTDNEKLFF.

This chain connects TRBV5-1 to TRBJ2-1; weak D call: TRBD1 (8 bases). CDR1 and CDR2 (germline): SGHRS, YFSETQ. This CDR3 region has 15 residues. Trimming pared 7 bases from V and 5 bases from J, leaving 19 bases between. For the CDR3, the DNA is TGCGCCAGCGGGGGAGCGGGGACAGGAAACAATGAGCAGTTCTTC. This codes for CASGGAGTGNNEQFF.

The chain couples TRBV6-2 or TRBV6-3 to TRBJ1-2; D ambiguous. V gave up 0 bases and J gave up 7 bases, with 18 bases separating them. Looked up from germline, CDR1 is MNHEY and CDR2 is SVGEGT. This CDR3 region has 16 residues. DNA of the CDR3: TGTGCCAGCAGTTACTCTAGGCTTCAGGTGGTGAGTGGCTACACCTTC. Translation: CASSYSRLQVVSGYTF.

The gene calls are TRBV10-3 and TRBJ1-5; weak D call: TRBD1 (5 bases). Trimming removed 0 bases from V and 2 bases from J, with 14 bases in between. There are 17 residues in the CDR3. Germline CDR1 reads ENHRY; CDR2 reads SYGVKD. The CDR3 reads CAISESMGQGGNQPQHF. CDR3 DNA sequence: TGTGCCATCAGTGAGTCGATGGGGCAGGGTGGCAATCAGCCCCAGCATTTT.

The CDR3 loop reads CASSDAGTGVDYTF. CDR3 nucleotides: TGTGCCAGCAGTGACGCCGGGACAGGGGTTGACTACACCTTC. This rearrangement joins TRBV6-4 to TRBJ1-2; 10 bases are shared with TRBD1. This CDR3 is built from 14 residues. V was pared by 2 bases and J by 10 bases, with 7 bases of the junction left unmatched. From germline, CDR1 is MRHNA and CDR2 SNTAGT.

Written as DNA, the CDR3 is TGTGCCAGCAGCCTGCGGGCAAGGAACACTGAAGCTTTCTTT. Translating gives CASSLRARNTEAFF. The V call is TRBV3-1 (or the pseudogene TRBV3-2), the J call TRBJ1-1; D unclear. Trimming stripped 4 bases from V and 1 base from J, with 10 bases between. The CDR3 contains 14 residues. In germline, CDR1 is LGHDT, CDR2 YNNKEL (reference sequence).

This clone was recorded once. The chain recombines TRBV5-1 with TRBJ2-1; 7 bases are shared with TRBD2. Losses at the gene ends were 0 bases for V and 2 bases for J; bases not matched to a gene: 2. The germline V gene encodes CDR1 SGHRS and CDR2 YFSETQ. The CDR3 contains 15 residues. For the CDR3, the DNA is TGCGCCAGCAGCTTGGAAGCGGGGACCTACAATGAGCAGTTCTTC. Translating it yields CASSLEAGTYNEQFF. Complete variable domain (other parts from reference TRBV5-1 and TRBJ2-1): KAGVTQTPRYLIKTRGQQVTLSCSPISGHRSVSWYQQTPGQGLQFLFEYFSETQRNKGNFPGRFSGRQFSNSRSEMNVSTLELGDSALYLCASSLEAGTYNEQFFGPGTRLTVL.

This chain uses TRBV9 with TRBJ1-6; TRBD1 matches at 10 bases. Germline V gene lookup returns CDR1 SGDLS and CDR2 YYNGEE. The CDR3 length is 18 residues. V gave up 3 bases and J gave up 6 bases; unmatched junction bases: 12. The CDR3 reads CASSEDPGQGRGNSPLHF. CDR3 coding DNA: TGTGCCAGCAGCGAAGACCCGGGACAGGGGAGAGGTAATTCACCCCTCCACTTT.

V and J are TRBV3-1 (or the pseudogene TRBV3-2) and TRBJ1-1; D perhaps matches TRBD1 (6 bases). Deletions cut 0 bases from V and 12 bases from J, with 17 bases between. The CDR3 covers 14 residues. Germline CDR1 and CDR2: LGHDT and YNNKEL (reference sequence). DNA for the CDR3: TGTGCCAGCAGCCAAGATATAATTGGGACAAGGACTTTCTTT. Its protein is CASSQDIIGTRTFF.

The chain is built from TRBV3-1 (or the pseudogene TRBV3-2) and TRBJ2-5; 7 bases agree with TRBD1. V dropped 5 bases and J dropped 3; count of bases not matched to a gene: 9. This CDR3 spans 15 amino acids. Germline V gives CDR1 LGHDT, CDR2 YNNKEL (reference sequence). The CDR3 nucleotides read TGTGCCAGCAGCTACCACCTGACAGGGAAAGAGACCCAGTACTTC. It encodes CASSYHLTGKETQYF.

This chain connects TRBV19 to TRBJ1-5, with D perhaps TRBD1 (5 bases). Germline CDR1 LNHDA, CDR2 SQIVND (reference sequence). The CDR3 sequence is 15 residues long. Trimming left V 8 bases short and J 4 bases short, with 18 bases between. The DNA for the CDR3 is TGTGCCAGTCGGAAAGGCGGGGCGAGGAATCAGCCCCAGCATTTT. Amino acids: CASRKGGARNQPQHF. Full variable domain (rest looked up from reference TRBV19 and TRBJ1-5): DGGITQSPKYLFRKEGQNVTLSCEQNLNHDAMYWYRQDPGQGLRLIYYSQIVNDFQKGDIAEGYSVSREKKESFPLTVTSAQKNPTAFYLCASRKGGARNQPQHFGDGTRLSIL.

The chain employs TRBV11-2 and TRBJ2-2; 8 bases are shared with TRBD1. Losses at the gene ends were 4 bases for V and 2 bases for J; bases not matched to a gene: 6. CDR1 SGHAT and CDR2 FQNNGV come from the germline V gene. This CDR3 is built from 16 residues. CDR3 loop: CASSSWTGLNTGELFF. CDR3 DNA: TGTGCCAGCAGCTCCTGGACAGGGCTCAACACCGGGGAGCTGTTTTTT.

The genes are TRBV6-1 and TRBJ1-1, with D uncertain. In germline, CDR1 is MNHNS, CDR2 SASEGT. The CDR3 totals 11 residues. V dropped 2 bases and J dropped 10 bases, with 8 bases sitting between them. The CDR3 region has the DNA TGTGCCAGCAGTGAACTCACTACAGCTTTCTTT. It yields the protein CASSELTTAFF.

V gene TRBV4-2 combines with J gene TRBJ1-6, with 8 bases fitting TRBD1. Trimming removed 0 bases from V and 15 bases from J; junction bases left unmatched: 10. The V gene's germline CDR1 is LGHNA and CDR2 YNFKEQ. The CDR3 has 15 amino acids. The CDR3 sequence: CASSQEEGRGPNLHF. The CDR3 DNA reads TGTGCCAGCAGCCAAGAGGAGGGCAGGGGGCCGAACCTCCACTTT.

The CDR3: CASSPDRAIEQYF. CDR3 nucleotide sequence: TGCGCCAGCAGCCCGGACAGGGCAATCGAGCAGTACTTC. The V and J genes are TRBV5-1 and TRBJ2-7; 8 bases are shared with TRBD1. Trimming cost V 4 bases and J 6 bases; bases outside gene matches: 6. CDR1 SGHRS and CDR2 YFSETQ come from the germline V gene. The CDR3 sequence is 13 residues long.

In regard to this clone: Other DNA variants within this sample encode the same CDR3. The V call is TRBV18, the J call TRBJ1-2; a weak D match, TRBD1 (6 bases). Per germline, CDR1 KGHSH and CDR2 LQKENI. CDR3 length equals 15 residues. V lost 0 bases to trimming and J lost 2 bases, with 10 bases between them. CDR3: CASSPPGQINYGYTF. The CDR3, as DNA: TGTGCCAGCTCACCACCGGGACAAATAAACTATGGCTACACCTTC.

CDR3 DNA: TGCAGCGTTGAAGTACGGGGGGCACCGAACACTGAAGCTTTCTTT. Its protein is CSVEVRGAPNTEAFF. This chain links TRBV29-1 with TRBJ1-1; D is perhaps TRBD1 (6 bases). This CDR3 has 15 amino acids. V was clipped by 1 base and J by 1 base, with 13 bases between them. The germline V gene has CDR1 SQVTM and CDR2 ANQGSEA. Combining the CDR3 with reference TRBV29-1 and TRBJ1-1 gives the whole variable domain SAVISQKPSRDICQRGTSLTIQCQVDSQVTMMFWYRQQPGQSLTLIATANQGSEATYESGFVIDKFPISRPNLTFSTLTVSNMSPEDSSIYLCSVEVRGAPNTEAFFGQGTRLTVV.

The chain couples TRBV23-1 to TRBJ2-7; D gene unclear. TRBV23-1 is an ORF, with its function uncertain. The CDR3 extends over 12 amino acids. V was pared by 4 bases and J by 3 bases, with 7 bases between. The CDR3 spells CASSLKRYEQYF. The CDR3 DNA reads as TGCGCCAGCAGTCTGAAGCGCTACGAGCAGTACTTC.

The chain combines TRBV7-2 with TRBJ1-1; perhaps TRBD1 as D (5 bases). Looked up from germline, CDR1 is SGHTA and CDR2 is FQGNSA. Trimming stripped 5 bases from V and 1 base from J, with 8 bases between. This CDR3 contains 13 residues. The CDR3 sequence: CASSNDRNTEAFF. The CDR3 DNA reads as TGTGCCAGCAGCAACGACAGGAACACTGAAGCTTTCTTT.

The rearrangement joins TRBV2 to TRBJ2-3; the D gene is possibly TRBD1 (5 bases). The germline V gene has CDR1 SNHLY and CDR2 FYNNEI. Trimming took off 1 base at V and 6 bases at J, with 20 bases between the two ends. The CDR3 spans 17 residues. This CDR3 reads CASSEVSRWGVSDTQYF. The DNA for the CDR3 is TGTGCCAGCAGTGAAGTATCCAGGTGGGGCGTCTCGGATACGCAGTATTTT.

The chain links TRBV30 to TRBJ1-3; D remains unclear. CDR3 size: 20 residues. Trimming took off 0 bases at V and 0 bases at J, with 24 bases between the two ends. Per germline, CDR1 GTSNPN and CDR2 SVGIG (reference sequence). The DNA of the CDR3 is TGTGCCTGGAGTGTAAGAGCGGTGTGGCGAGATACTAGCTCTGGAAACACCATATATTTT. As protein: CAWSVRAVWRDTSSGNTIYF.

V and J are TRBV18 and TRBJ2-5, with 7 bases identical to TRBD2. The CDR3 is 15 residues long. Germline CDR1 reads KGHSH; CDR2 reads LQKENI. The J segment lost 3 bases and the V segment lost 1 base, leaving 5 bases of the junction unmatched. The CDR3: CASSPLAGVKETQYF. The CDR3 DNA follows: TGTGCCAGCTCACCACTCGCGGGGGTCAAAGAGACCCAGTACTTC. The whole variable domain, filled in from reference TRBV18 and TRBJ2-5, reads NAGVMQNPRHLVRRRGQEARLRCSPMKGHSHVYWYRQLPEEGLKFMVYLQKENIIDESGMPKERFSAEFPKEGPSILRIQQVVRGDSAAYFCASSPLAGVKETQYFGPGTRLLVL.

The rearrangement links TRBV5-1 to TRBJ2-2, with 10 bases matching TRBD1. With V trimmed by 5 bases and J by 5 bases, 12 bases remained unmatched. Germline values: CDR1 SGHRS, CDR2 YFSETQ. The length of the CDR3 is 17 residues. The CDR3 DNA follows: TGCGCCAGCAGAGTACCCCCGGGACAGGGGAGGACCGGGGAGCTGTTTTTT. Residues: CASRVPPGQGRTGELFF.

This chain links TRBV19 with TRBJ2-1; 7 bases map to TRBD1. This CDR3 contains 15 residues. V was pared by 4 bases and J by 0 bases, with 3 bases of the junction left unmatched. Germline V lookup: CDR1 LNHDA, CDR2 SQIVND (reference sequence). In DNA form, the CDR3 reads TGTGCCAGTAGTACGGACAGGAGCTCCTACAATGAGCAGTTCTTC. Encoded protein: CASSTDRSSYNEQFF.

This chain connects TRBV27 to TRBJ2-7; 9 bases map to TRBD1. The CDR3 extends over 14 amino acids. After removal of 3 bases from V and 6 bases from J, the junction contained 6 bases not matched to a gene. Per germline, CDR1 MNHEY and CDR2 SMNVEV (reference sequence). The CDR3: CASSLMGQGIEQYF. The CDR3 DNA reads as TGTGCCAGCAGTTTGATGGGACAGGGAATCGAGCAGTACTTC.

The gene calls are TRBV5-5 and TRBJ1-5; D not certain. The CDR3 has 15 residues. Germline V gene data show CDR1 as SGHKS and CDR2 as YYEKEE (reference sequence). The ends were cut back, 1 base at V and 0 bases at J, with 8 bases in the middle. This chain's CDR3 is CASSLLGDSNQPQHF. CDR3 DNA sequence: TGTGCCAGCAGCTTGTTGGGAGATAGCAATCAGCCCCAGCATTTT. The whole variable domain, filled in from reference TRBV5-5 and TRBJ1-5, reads DAGVTQSPTHLIKTRGQQVTLRCSPISGHKSVSWYQQVLGQGPQFIFQYYEKEERGRGNFPDRFSARQFPNYSSELNVNALLLGDSALYLCASSLLGDSNQPQHFGDGTRLSIL.